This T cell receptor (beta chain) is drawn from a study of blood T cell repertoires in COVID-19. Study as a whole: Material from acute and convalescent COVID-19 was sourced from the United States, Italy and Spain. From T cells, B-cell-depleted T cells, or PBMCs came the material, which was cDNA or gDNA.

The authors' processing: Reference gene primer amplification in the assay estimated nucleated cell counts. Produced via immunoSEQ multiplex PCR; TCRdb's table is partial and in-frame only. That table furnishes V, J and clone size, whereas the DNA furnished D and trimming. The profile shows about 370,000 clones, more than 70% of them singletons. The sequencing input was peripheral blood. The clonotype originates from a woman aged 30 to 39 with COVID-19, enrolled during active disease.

The CDR3 here is CASSYGAGGQETQYF. CDR3 DNA: TGTGCCAGCAGTTACGGCGCAGGGGGCCAAGAGACCCAGTACTTC. The chain has TRBV6-6 and TRBJ2-5, with 7 bases matching TRBD1. The ends lost 2 bases at V and 1 base at J; junction bases unmatched: 4. CDR3 length equals 15 residues. Germline values: CDR1 MNHNY, CDR2 SVGAGI (reference sequence).